These 13 T cell receptor beta chains were sequenced from one sample in a study of human T cells and chemical hapten exposure (dated by TCRdb to 2020 to 2022). Taken with the paper, the label for time point translates to: pre-sensitization, week 0. The treatment or condition tag for this specimen amounts to: therapeutic diphenylcyclopropenone sensitization with weekly scalp DPC. The receptor library was made with RACE. The sample was run on a NextSeq 500. TCRdb reran the public reads through fastp at Q25 and MiXCR, keeping productive beta chains. A single entry per CDR3 protein holds the most common genes and DNA from its merged rows. This sample gives approximately 400,000 distinct CDR3 sequences in total; approximately 5.1% of them show up just once. The ten largest make up 2% to 3% of the sample. This specimen consisted of whole blood, obtained in connection with sensitization to the hapten diphenylcyclopropenone (DPC). These receptors all come from a woman between 45 and 60 years old with alopecia areata. Some clones in this sample may be carry-over from other donors' samples.

This clonotype has only a few counts. The rearrangement joins TRBV29-1 to TRBJ2-2, with D maybe TRBD1 (6 bases). V was clipped by 4 bases and J by 6 bases, with 6 bases between them. Looked up from germline, CDR1 is SQVTM and CDR2 is ANQGSEA. The CDR3 has 11 amino acids. The CDR3 loop is CSVAGAGELFF. The CDR3 DNA reads TGCAGCGTTGCAGGGGCCGGGGAGCTGTTTTTT.

A few counts support this clonotype. This chain joins TRBV4-3 and TRBJ1-3, with D uncertain. The CDR3 totals 17 residues. Germline V gene sequence: CDR1 LGHNA, CDR2 YSLEER. V was pared by 0 bases and J by 0 bases, with 12 bases between. The CDR3 protein is CASSQDPAQSSGNTIYF. The CDR3 DNA sequence: TGCGCCAGCAGCCAAGATCCGGCTCAGAGCTCTGGAAACACCATATATTTT.

This clonotype was detected ten times or more. This chain links TRBV2 with TRBJ2-1, with 12 bases that match TRBD2. CDR1 and CDR2 (germline): SNHLY, FYNNEI. This CDR3 contains 15 residues. After removal of 6 bases from V and 7 bases from J, the junction contained 7 bases not matched to a gene. The CDR3 region has the DNA TGTGCCAGCAGCCCTAGCGGGGGGGCCTGGAATGAGCAGTTCTTC. Translated: CASSPSGGAWNEQFF.

The rearrangement uses TRBV28 and TRBJ1-6, with 9 bases matching TRBD1. Trimming at V came to 5 bases and at J to 9 bases, leaving 8 bases not matched to a gene. The CDR3 is made up of 15 amino acids. The germline V gene encodes CDR1 MDHEN and CDR2 SYDVKM. The CDR3 is CASSVRDRESSPLHF. In DNA form, the CDR3 reads TGTGCCAGCAGTGTCCGGGACAGGGAAAGTTCACCCCTCCACTTT.

The sample holds many counts of this clonotype. The chain is built from TRBV14 and TRBJ1-4; D is unresolved. Germline CDR1 SGHDN, CDR2 FVKESK. This CDR3 region has 13 residues. V was pared by 1 base and J by 6 bases, with 6 bases between. This chain's CDR3 is CASSQVVDEKLFF. The CDR3 region has the DNA TGTGCCAGCAGCCAAGTCGTAGATGAAAAACTGTTTTTT.

The table lists this clonotype with a few counts. The chain recombines TRBV28 with TRBJ1-1, with TRBD1 identical over 8 bases. The CDR3 runs to 16 residues. V shed 7 bases, J shed 3 bases, and the junction held 13 bases outside the gene matches. Per germline, CDR1 MDHEN and CDR2 SYDVKM. The DNA for the CDR3 is TGTGCCAGCACCGGTAATACGGACAGGGCGTACACTGAAGCTTTCTTT. This sequence encodes CASTGNTDRAYTEAFF.

This chain joins TRBV5-1 and TRBJ1-1; D unresolved. The germline V and J ends were trimmed by 4 bases and 1 base, with 5 bases remaining between them. The CDR3 consists of 12 residues. The germline gives CDR1 SGHRS, CDR2 YFSETQ. The CDR3 loop is CASSRANTEAFF. The CDR3 region has the DNA TGCGCCAGCAGCCGGGCGAACACTGAAGCTTTCTTT.

This clonotype was detected ten times or more. This chain links TRBV29-1 with TRBJ1-2, with D unresolved. Germline V gives CDR1 SQVTM, CDR2 ANQGSEA. The CDR3 spans 12 residues. V was clipped by 4 bases and J by 1 base, with 7 bases between them. CDR3 in amino acids: CSVGVSNYGYTF. The CDR3 region has the DNA TGCAGCGTTGGGGTCAGTAACTATGGCTACACCTTC.

At least ten counts were recorded for this clonotype. The chain is built from TRBV28 and TRBJ2-5; unclear D gene. Trimming left V 2 bases short and J 3 bases short, with 16 bases between. The CDR3 is made up of 16 amino acids. Germline lookup yields CDR1 MDHEN and CDR2 SYDVKM. CDR3 sequence (DNA): TGTGCCAGCAGTTTAGGGCCCGCCAGCTCCGAAGAGACCCAGTACTTC. Translating gives CASSLGPASSEETQYF.

This clonotype has at least ten counts. This sequence joins TRBV5-1 and TRBJ2-5, with D possibly being TRBD1 or TRBD2 (5 bases each). The CDR3 is 14 residues long. Trimming left V 5 bases short and J 0 bases short, with 11 bases between. CDR1 is SGHRS, CDR2 YFSETQ, per germline. CDR3 residues: CASRRDPNQETQYF. The CDR3 bases are TGCGCCAGCAGAAGGGACCCCAACCAAGAGACCCAGTACTTC.

This clonotype showed up many times. This sequence joins TRBV18 and TRBJ1-2, with D perhaps matching TRBD1 (6 bases). Trimming took off 1 base at V and 2 bases at J, with 20 bases between the two ends. Germline values: CDR1 KGHSH, CDR2 LQKENI. This CDR3 is built from 18 residues. Here the CDR3 reads CASSPRKEQGFRNYGYTF. The CDR3 region has the DNA TGTGCCAGCTCACCACGGAAGGAACAGGGATTCCGGAACTATGGCTACACCTTC.

This clonotype was seen many times. The chain couples TRBV4-2 to TRBJ2-3, with D perhaps matching TRBD2 (6 bases). This CDR3 region has 13 residues. The V gene's germline CDR1 is LGHNA and CDR2 YNFKEQ. Trimming took off 0 bases at V and 15 bases at J, with 16 bases between the two ends. The CDR3 protein is CASSQERRDPRYF. CDR3 bases: TGTGCCAGCAGCCAAGAGAGGAGGGATCCCCGCTATTTT.

J is TRBJ1-2 and V is TRBV5-6, with D uncertain. V lost 0 bases, J lost 3 bases, and 9 bases lay in between. CDR1 and CDR2 (germline): SGHDT, YYEEEE. The CDR3 has 14 amino acids. CDR3 sequence: CASSLGQSHYGYTF. The CDR3 coding sequence is TGTGCCAGCAGCTTGGGGCAGTCCCACTATGGCTACACCTTC.